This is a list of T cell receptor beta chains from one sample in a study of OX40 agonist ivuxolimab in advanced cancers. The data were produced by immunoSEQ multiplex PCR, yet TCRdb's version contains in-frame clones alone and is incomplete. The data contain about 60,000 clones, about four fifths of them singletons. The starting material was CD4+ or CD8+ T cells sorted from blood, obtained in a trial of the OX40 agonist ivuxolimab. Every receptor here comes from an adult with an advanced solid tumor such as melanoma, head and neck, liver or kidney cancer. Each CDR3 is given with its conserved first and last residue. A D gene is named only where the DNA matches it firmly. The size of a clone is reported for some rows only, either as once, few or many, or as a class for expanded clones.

cdr3_aa: CAIGGLAAPYEQYF; cdr3_nt: TGTGCCATCGGTGGACTAGCGGCCCCCTACGAGCAGTACTTC; v_call: TRBV10-3; j_call: TRBJ2-7; d_call: TRBD2; clone_size: NA
cdr3_aa: CASTEKGGIGNIQYF; cdr3_nt: TGTGCCAGCACCGAAAAAGGGGGCATTGGAAACATTCAGTACTTC; v_call: TRBV2; j_call: TRBJ2-4; d_call: TRBD1; clone_size: once
cdr3_aa: CASSLAGVQETQYF; cdr3_nt: TGCGCCAGCAGTTTAGCGGGGGTCCAAGAGACCCAGTACTTC; v_call: TRBV10-2; j_call: TRBJ2-5; d_call: TRBD2; clone_size: NA
cdr3_aa: CASSLGDYEQYF; cdr3_nt: TGTGCCAGCAGCTTAGGGGACTACGAGCAGTACTTC; v_call: TRBV7-9; j_call: TRBJ2-7; d_call: NA; clone_size: NA
cdr3_aa: CSVEVGPRGTGELFF; cdr3_nt: TGCAGCGTTGAAGTCGGGCCCCGTGGGACCGGGGAGCTGTTTTTT; v_call: TRBV29-1; j_call: TRBJ2-2; d_call: NA; clone_size: NA
cdr3_aa: CASSPSTTSYTF; cdr3_nt: TGTGCCAGCAGCCCTTCGACAACATCCTACACCTTC; v_call: TRBV7-2; j_call: TRBJ1-2; d_call: NA; clone_size: NA
cdr3_aa: CYLSDPGFSNQPQHF; cdr3_nt: TGTTATCTTTCGGACCCAGGTTTTAGCAATCAGCCCCAGCATTTT; v_call: TRBV19; j_call: TRBJ1-5; d_call: NA; clone_size: NA
cdr3_aa: CASSSPGLPETQYF; cdr3_nt: TGTGCCAGCAGCTCCCCGGGGTTGCCAGAGACCCAGTACTTC; v_call: TRBV6-5; j_call: TRBJ2-5; d_call: NA; clone_size: NA
cdr3_aa: CASSQAVTGNTIYF; cdr3_nt: TGTGCCAGCAGCCAAGCGGTGACTGGAAACACCATATATTTT; v_call: TRBV14; j_call: TRBJ1-3; d_call: NA; clone_size: NA
cdr3_aa: CSVGSAQAKNIQYF; cdr3_nt: TGCAGCGTGGGTTCGGCCCAAGCCAAAAACATTCAGTACTTC; v_call: TRBV29-1; j_call: TRBJ2-4; d_call: NA; clone_size: NA
cdr3_aa: CASSPVYLGNEQFF; cdr3_nt: TGTGCCAGCAGCCCCGTGTACCTGGGTAATGAGCAGTTCTTC; v_call: TRBV11-1; j_call: TRBJ2-1; d_call: NA; clone_size: NA
cdr3_aa: CASSPFWTQETQYF; cdr3_nt: TGTGCCAGCAGCCCTTTCTGGACCCAAGAGACCCAGTACTTC; v_call: TRBV11-3; j_call: TRBJ2-5; d_call: NA; clone_size: NA